These 26 T cell receptor beta chains share one sample of origin, sequenced in a study of T cell repertoires in cytomegalovirus infection (dated by TCRdb to about 2019). These TCRs are of unknown antigen specificity. TCRdb records Illumina HiSeq 1500 as the sequencer. The public sequencing data were trimmed at Q25 with fastp and processed into clonotypes with MiXCR by TCRdb, which kept only in-frame beta chains. CDR3 protein duplicates are merged, each entry listing the most common genes and DNA. This sample is represented by 800,000 to 950,000 distinct CDR3 sequences; approximately 30% of them were singletons. The biggest ten clones account for around an eighth of the sample. This specimen's treatment or condition label, per the study, means: in vitro stimulation with specific CMV peptide epitopes to enrich CMV-specific T cells. This material consisted of cultured CD8+ T cells from PBMCs, taken from culture after CMV antigen stimulation. Receptors originate from a human donor in good health (CMV status not recorded). Some clones in this sample may be carry-over from other donors' samples.

Concerning this clonotype: One end of the junction does not line up with germline, which may come from a read error. The chain carries TRBV7-2 and TRBJ1-2, with 11 bases matching TRBD1. This CDR3 comprises 15 residues. Germline V gives CDR1 SGHTA, CDR2 FQGNSA. As DNA, the CDR3 is TGTGCCAACAGCTTAGTAGGACAGGGGGCGGATGGCTACACCTTC. Translated, it gives CANSLVGQGADGYTF.

This clonotype came up a few times. The chain carries TRBV5-1 and TRBJ2-1, with 8 positions matching TRBD2. Germline V gives CDR1 SGHRS, CDR2 YFSETQ. The CDR3 totals 17 residues. With 0 bases clipped from V and 7 bases from J, the junction kept 12 bases outside the gene matches. The CDR3 coding sequence is TGCGCCAGCAGCTTGGTTCATCAAGCGGGGGCCCTTAATGAGCAGTTCTTC. Translated, it gives CASSLVHQAGALNEQFF.

In this sample, this clonotype turned up a few times. CDR3 loop: CASSPPGTSGKNIQYF. In nucleotides, the CDR3 is TGTGCCAGCAGCCCCCCGGGGACTAGCGGAAAAAACATTCAGTACTTC. The chain has TRBV13 and TRBJ2-4; TRBD2 matches at 11 bases. The CDR3 length is 16 residues. The germline V gene encodes CDR1 PRHDT and CDR2 FYEKMQ (reference sequence). The ends lost 5 bases at V and 4 bases at J; junction bases unmatched: 7.

This chain joins TRBV3-1 and TRBJ2-5, with TRBD2 matching over 12 bases. Losses at the gene ends were 0 bases for V and 5 bases for J; bases not matched to a gene: 10. This CDR3 region has 18 residues. Germline loops: CDR1 LGHDT, CDR2 YNNKEL (reference sequence). CDR3 bases: TGTGCCAGCAGCCAAGATCGGACTAGCGGGGCCCCCAGGGAGACCCAGTACTTC. Protein: CASSQDRTSGAPRETQYF.

This clonotype came up a few times. The chain carries TRBV7-8 and TRBJ2-2; 8 bases match TRBD1. This CDR3 comprises 13 residues. Germline V gives CDR1 SGHVS, CDR2 FQNEAQ. Unmatched junction bases numbered 3, after V lost 8 bases and J lost 4 bases. DNA of the CDR3: TGTGCCAGCCCGGACAGGGCCACCGGGGAGCTGTTTTTT. Its translation is CASPDRATGELFF.

This clonotype was found many times. V gene TRBV7-8 combines with J gene TRBJ2-2; the D is unclear. V was shortened by 3 bases and J by 7 bases, with 9 bases between the two germline ends. Germline lookup yields CDR1 SGHVS and CDR2 FQNEAQ. The CDR3 loop spans 13 amino acids. The CDR3, as DNA: TGTGCCAGCAGCTTTGAAATGGGCGGGGAGCTGTTTTTT. It yields the protein CASSFEMGGELFF.

This clonotype occurred many times. The chain couples TRBV7-8 to TRBJ2-3; tentative D call: TRBD1 (5 bases). CDR1 SGHVS and CDR2 FQNEAQ come from the germline V gene. V was clipped by 1 base and J by 2 bases, with 16 bases between them. The CDR3 runs to 17 residues. CDR3 DNA: TGTGCCAGCAGCTTAGAGGTGCGACAGACATTCACAGATACGCAGTATTTT. Its translation: CASSLEVRQTFTDTQYF.

The sample holds a few counts of this clonotype. This chain connects TRBV10-3 to TRBJ2-3, with 10 positions matching TRBD2. J lost 5 bases, V lost 3 bases, and 5 bases had no gene match. CDR1 ENHRY and CDR2 SYGVKD come from the germline V gene. This CDR3 region has 15 residues. The CDR3 DNA sequence: TGTGCCATCAGTGACCTAGCGGGGGAGGAAGATACGCAGTATTTT. Residues: CAISDLAGEEDTQYF.

The V call is TRBV12-3 or TRBV12-4, the J call TRBJ2-3; 8 bases fit TRBD2. V dropped 4 bases and J dropped 4; count of bases not matched to a gene: 13. CDR3 size: 17 residues. The CDR3 sequence is CASSSLPGSGGADTQYF. CDR3 sequence (DNA): TGTGCCAGCAGTTCCCTCCCTGGGAGCGGGGGCGCAGATACGCAGTATTTT.

Comment on this clonotype: The junction does not match germline at one end; this may be a read error. The gene calls are TRBV7-4 and TRBJ2-5; possible D gene TRBD2, 5 bases. The CDR3 sequence is 14 residues long. Per germline, CDR1 SGHVT and CDR2 SQSDAQ. CDR3 DNA: TGTACCAGCAGCCACGGCGGTTGGGAGGAGACCCAGTACTTC. Amino acid sequence: CTSSHGGWEETQYF.

V gene TRBV19 combines with J gene TRBJ2-1; D tentatively reads TRBD1 or TRBD2 (5 bases each). The germline CDR1 and CDR2 sequences are LNHDA and SQIVND (reference sequence). V was shortened by 5 bases and J by 0 bases, with 20 bases between the two germline ends. CDR3 length: 18 residues. CDR3 sequence reads: CASSPGTHGRGSYNEQFF. CDR3 DNA sequence: TGTGCCAGTAGTCCCGGGACCCACGGTAGGGGCTCCTACAATGAGCAGTTCTTC.

The CDR3 sequence: CASSQGVGRNEQFF. CDR3 DNA: TGCGCCAGCAGCCAAGGTGTAGGGAGGAATGAGCAGTTCTTC. The V and J genes are TRBV4-1 and TRBJ2-1; possibly TRBD2 for D (6 bases). Trimming removed 1 base from V and 7 bases from J, with 11 bases in between. The CDR3 is 14 residues long. Germline values: CDR1 MGHRA, CDR2 YSYEKL.

The genes are TRBV14 and TRBJ1-2; D remains unclear. With 0 bases removed from V and 4 bases from J, the gap between germline ends came to 9 bases. Germline V lookup: CDR1 SGHDN, CDR2 FVKESK. The CDR3 is 14 residues long. The CDR3 sequence is CASSQERFFYGYTF. The CDR3 DNA reads as TGTGCCAGCAGCCAAGAAAGGTTCTTCTATGGCTACACCTTC.

This clonotype occurred a few times. V is TRBV20-1 and J is TRBJ2-3; 10 bases fit TRBD2. The CDR3 runs to 14 residues. J was trimmed by 0 bases and V by 5 bases; bases with no gene match: 2. In germline, CDR1 is DFQATT, CDR2 SNEGSKA (reference sequence). The CDR3 DNA is TGCAGTGCTCCGACTAGCGGGAGCACAGATACGCAGTATTTT. Translation: CSAPTSGSTDTQYF.

Only a few counts were recorded for this clonotype. The genes are TRBV7-2 and TRBJ1-2, with 7 bases identical to TRBD1. CDR3 length: 16 residues. Germline values: CDR1 SGHTA, CDR2 FQGNSA. The junction had 12 bases not matched to a gene; V was cut back by 5 bases and J by 3 bases. CDR3 loop: CASSPGDSRLHYGYTF. CDR3 sequence (DNA): TGTGCCAGCAGCCCCGGGGACAGCCGGCTCCACTATGGCTACACCTTC.

The CDR3 DNA follows: TGTGCCAGCAGTTACGGGGACAACTACAATGAGCAGTTCTTC. Amino acids: CASSYGDNYNEQFF. The V call is TRBV6-5, the J call TRBJ2-1; the D gene is possibly TRBD1 (6 bases). Between the trimmed V and J ends, which lost 2 bases and 3 bases, there was a span of 8 bases. This CDR3 has 14 residues. Germline loops: CDR1 MNHEY, CDR2 SVGAGI.

In the case of this clonotype: At one of its ends the junction is not consistent with the germline gene, which may arise from a read error. The CDR3 reads CASSLAQGQQYEQYF. In nucleotides, the CDR3 is TGTGCTAGCAGCTTAGCGCAGGGACAGCAGTACGAGCAGTACTTC. The genes are TRBV7-7 and TRBJ2-7; 7 bases are shared with TRBD1. The germline gives CDR1 SSHAT, CDR2 FNYEAQ (reference sequence). The CDR3 spans 15 residues.

This clonotype was counted a few times. The rearrangement links TRBV10-3 to TRBJ2-5; D unresolved. V was clipped by 2 bases and J by 3 bases, with 7 bases between them. Germline assignment: CDR1 ENHRY and CDR2 SYGVKD. The CDR3 runs to 13 residues. The CDR3 is CAISEGSKETQYF. DNA for the CDR3: TGTGCCATCAGTGAGGGATCCAAAGAGACCCAGTACTTC.

The chain has TRBV6-1 and TRBJ1-5; a weak D match, TRBD1 (5 bases). Germline loops: CDR1 MNHNS, CDR2 SASEGT. CDR3 length equals 16 residues. Trimming shortened V by 5 bases and J by 6 bases, and 20 bases separated the two germline ends. CDR3: CASSPRGYEGGQPQHF. In DNA form, the CDR3 reads TGTGCCAGCAGTCCAAGGGGATATGAGGGCGGTCAGCCCCAGCATTTT.

This clonotype has more than one count but fewer than ten. V usage is TRBV6-5 and J usage is TRBJ2-7, with D tentatively TRBD1 (5 bases). Germline V CDR1 and CDR2: MNHEY, SVGAGI. The CDR3 runs to 14 residues. Trimming left V 5 bases short and J 2 bases short, with 13 bases between. CDR3 loop: CASSPSAGPYEQYV. The CDR3 DNA reads as TGTGCCAGCAGTCCCTCGGCAGGGCCCTACGAGCAGTACGTC.

This clonotype was seen a handful of times. The CDR3 spells CASSYSPDSSGGYTF. CDR3 DNA: TGTGCCAGCAGTTACTCCCCAGACAGTAGTGGTGGCTACACCTTC. The chain is built from TRBV6-5 and TRBJ1-2, with D possibly TRBD1 on 5 matching bases. CDR1 and CDR2 (germline): MNHEY, SVGAGI. Trimming left V 0 bases short and J 7 bases short, with 15 bases between. The CDR3 consists of 15 residues.

The sample holds a few counts of this clonotype. V and J are TRBV6-4 and TRBJ1-2; the D is unclear. Germline CDR1 is MRHNA and CDR2 is SNTAGT. The CDR3 is 12 residues long. V lost 0 bases and J 8 bases, leaving 7 bases between the germline ends. CDR3 DNA sequence: TGTGCCAGCAGTGACTCGTGGGGAGGCTACACCTTC. Its protein is CASSDSWGGYTF.

The chain uses TRBV19 and TRBJ1-1; D possibly corresponds to TRBD1 (5 bases). The germline V and J ends were trimmed by 3 bases and 7 bases, with 12 bases remaining between them. The germline V gene has CDR1 LNHDA and CDR2 SQIVND (reference sequence). CDR3 length equals 13 residues. The CDR3 nucleotides are TGTGCCAGTAGTATTGGACATCCACTTGAAGCTTTCTTT. Translating it yields CASSIGHPLEAFF.

In this sample, this clonotype turned up many times. J is TRBJ1-3 and V is TRBV7-9; 8 bases are shared with TRBD1. The length of the CDR3 is 18 residues. J gave up 4 bases and V 4 bases, and 15 bases lay outside the gene matches. From germline, CDR1 is SEHNR and CDR2 FQNEAQ (reference sequence). The CDR3 spells CASSYGQGAFRSGNTIYF. The CDR3 coding sequence is TGTGCCAGCAGCTACGGACAGGGTGCATTCAGGTCCGGAAACACCATATATTTT.

This clonotype has only a few counts. The V call is TRBV19, the J call TRBJ1-1; D uncertain. Trimming left V 7 bases short and J 7 bases short, with 13 bases between. CDR3 size: 12 residues. Germline CDR1 reads LNHDA; CDR2 reads SQIVND (reference sequence). In nucleotides, the CDR3 is TGTGCCAGTAAAAGGGAAAGTTATGAAGCTTTCTTT. It codes for CASKRESYEAFF.

This clonotype was observed a single time. A read error may be the cause here, since a much bigger clone is one base away. The chain combines TRBV7-6 with TRBJ2-5; possibly TRBD1 for D (5 bases). The length of the CDR3 is 14 residues. Germline V lookup: CDR1 SGHVS, CDR2 FNYEAQ. This CDR3 is CTSSLRQYQETQYF. The DNA of the CDR3 is TGTACCAGCAGCTTAAGACAGTACCAAGAGACCCAGTACTTC.